This is a list of T cell receptor beta chains from one sample in a study of blood T cell repertoires in COVID-19. Generated by immunoSEQ multiplex PCR, the TCRdb table keeps only in-frame clones and is missing some. The table has approximately 90,000 clones, about 87% seen once. Material: peripheral blood. The receptors shown here come from a man aged 55 to 70 with acute or convalescent COVID-19. Both conserved end residues are part of each CDR3. The order of the fields is D gene, J gene, V gene, clone size, CDR3 DNA, CDR3 protein. The D gene is left open where the match is weak. Where a row states a size, it is once, few, many or the class of an expanded clone; other rows omit it.

d_call: -; j_call: TRBJ2-6; v_call: TRBV5-6; clone_size: -; cdr3_nt: TGTGCCAGCAGCCCCTACACAGGGTCCGGGGCCAACGTCCTGACTTTC; cdr3_aa: CASSPYTGSGANVLTF
d_call: TRBD1; j_call: TRBJ2-2; v_call: TRBV2; clone_size: -; cdr3_nt: TGTGCCAGCAGTGGCCGACAGGGATCGAACACCGGGGAGCTGTTTTTT; cdr3_aa: CASSGRQGSNTGELFF
d_call: -; j_call: TRBJ2-7; v_call: TRBV7-6; clone_size: -; cdr3_nt: TGTGCCAGCAGTATCGGGGACGGGAGAATCTACGAGCAGTACTTC; cdr3_aa: CASSIGDGRIYEQYF
d_call: -; j_call: TRBJ2-1; v_call: TRBV5-1; clone_size: -; cdr3_nt: TGCGCCAGCAGCGTGAGCTACAATGAGCAGTTCTTC; cdr3_aa: CASSVSYNEQFF
d_call: TRBD1; j_call: TRBJ1-2; v_call: TRBV27; clone_size: -; cdr3_nt: TGTGCCAGCAGTTCGACAGGGCAAGGAGGCTACACCTTC; cdr3_aa: CASSSTGQGGYTF
d_call: TRBD2; j_call: TRBJ2-7; v_call: TRBV5-1; clone_size: -; cdr3_nt: TGCGCCAGCAGCCGGGAGGGGAGACCCTACGAGCAGTACTTC; cdr3_aa: CASSREGRPYEQYF
d_call: TRBD2; j_call: TRBJ2-3; v_call: TRBV5-1; clone_size: -; cdr3_nt: TGCGCCAGCAGCTTTTCCGGGACTAGCGGGAGTAAAGATACGCAGTATTTT; cdr3_aa: CASSFSGTSGSKDTQYF
d_call: -; j_call: TRBJ1-2; v_call: TRBV14; clone_size: -; cdr3_nt: TGTGCCAGCAGCCAAGCTATAACAGAAGAAAGCTACACCTTC; cdr3_aa: CASSQAITEESYTF
d_call: -; j_call: TRBJ2-7; v_call: TRBV13; clone_size: -; cdr3_nt: TGTGCCAGCAGCAGCTTCCAGGGAACCTACGAGCAGTACTTC; cdr3_aa: CASSSFQGTYEQYF
d_call: TRBD2; j_call: TRBJ2-7; v_call: TRBV6-5; clone_size: -; cdr3_nt: TGTGCCGTACATCTTGCGGGAGGCTCGTACGAGCAGTACTTC; cdr3_aa: CAVHLAGGSYEQYF
d_call: TRBD1; j_call: TRBJ1-1; v_call: TRBV3-1/TRBV3-2; clone_size: -; cdr3_nt: TGTGCCAGCAGCCAACCGGGACAGGGGATGAACACTGAAGCTTTCTTT; cdr3_aa: CASSQPGQGMNTEAFF
d_call: TRBD1; j_call: TRBJ1-1; v_call: TRBV5-4; clone_size: -; cdr3_nt: TGTGCCAGCAGCCTGGCCCCTAACAGGGGTACTGAAGCTTTCTTT; cdr3_aa: CASSLAPNRGTEAFF
d_call: TRBD1; j_call: TRBJ2-7; v_call: TRBV29-1; clone_size: -; cdr3_nt: TGCAGCGGCTGGACAGGGGGGTACGAGCAGTACTTC; cdr3_aa: CSGWTGGYEQYF
d_call: -; j_call: TRBJ1-6; v_call: TRBV11-2; clone_size: -; cdr3_nt: TGTGCCAGCAGCTTAGCGGGATCACCCCTCCACTTT; cdr3_aa: CASSLAGSPLHF
d_call: TRBD1; j_call: TRBJ1-2; v_call: TRBV5-1; clone_size: few; cdr3_nt: TGCGCCAGCAGCTTGCCGGTGCGACCCGGGACAGGGGGTGGAGGCTACACCTTC; cdr3_aa: CASSLPVRPGTGGGGYTF
d_call: -; j_call: TRBJ2-2; v_call: TRBV5-1; clone_size: once; cdr3_nt: TGCGCCAGCAGCCCGACGACAGTAACCGGGGAGCTGTTTTTT; cdr3_aa: CASSPTTVTGELFF
d_call: TRBD1; j_call: TRBJ1-5; v_call: TRBV19; clone_size: -; cdr3_nt: TGTGCCAGTAGTACCGCACCCCAGGGGGCAGGCAATCAGCCCCAGCATTTT; cdr3_aa: CASSTAPQGAGNQPQHF
d_call: TRBD1; j_call: TRBJ1-5; v_call: TRBV12-3/TRBV12-4; clone_size: -; cdr3_nt: TGTGCCAGCAGTTCGGACAGGGACCAGCCCCAGCATTTT; cdr3_aa: CASSSDRDQPQHF
d_call: -; j_call: TRBJ1-5; v_call: TRBV5-8; clone_size: -; cdr3_nt: TGTGCCAGCAGCTTCCAGGGATTCGGGCAGCCCCAGCATTTT; cdr3_aa: CASSFQGFGQPQHF
d_call: TRBD2; j_call: TRBJ2-2; v_call: TRBV5-1; clone_size: once; cdr3_nt: TGCGCCAGCAGCTTGGTCACTAGCGGGAATACCGGGGAGCTGTTTTTT; cdr3_aa: CASSLVTSGNTGELFF